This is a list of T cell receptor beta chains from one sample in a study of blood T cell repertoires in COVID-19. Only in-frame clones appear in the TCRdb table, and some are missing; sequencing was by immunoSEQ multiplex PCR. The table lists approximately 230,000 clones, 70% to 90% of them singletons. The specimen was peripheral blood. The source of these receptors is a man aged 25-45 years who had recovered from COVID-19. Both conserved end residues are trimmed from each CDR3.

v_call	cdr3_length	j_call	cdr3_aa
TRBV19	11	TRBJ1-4	ASRSSVNEKLF
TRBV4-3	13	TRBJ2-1	ASSQGPSPYNEQF
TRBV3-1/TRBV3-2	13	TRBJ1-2	ASSLAAVRNYGYT
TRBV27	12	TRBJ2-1	ASSFRGGFNEQF
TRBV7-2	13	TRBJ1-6	ASSAPGGYHSPLH
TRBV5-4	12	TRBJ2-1	ASSLAGDYNEQF
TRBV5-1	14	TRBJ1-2	ASSIDPGTGTNGYT
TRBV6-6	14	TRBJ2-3	ASSYSSGGPTDTQY
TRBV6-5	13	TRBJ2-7	ASSSSGVGIYEQY
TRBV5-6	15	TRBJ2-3	ASSSTLTSGGMVTQY
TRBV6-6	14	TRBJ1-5	ASSYSPDRRNQPQH
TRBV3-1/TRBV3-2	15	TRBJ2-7	ASSFRTSGGVLGEQY
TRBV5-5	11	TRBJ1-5	ARGRFSNQPQH
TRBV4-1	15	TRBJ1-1	ASSQKRGTGSNTEAF